This T cell receptor beta chain was observed in a study of regulatory T cells in long-lasting Graves disease. This sample's time point: newly diagnosed GD, antithyroid drugs for less than 3 months. PBMCs provided the RNA from which the TCR library was made. Doctors identified Graves' disease using the American Thyroid Association guidelines. Overall study results and limits: Under persistent disease, TRBV28, TRBJ1-2 and TRBJ2-5 were used preferentially. The work looked only at peripheral blood and did not look at thyroid tissue.

Investigators prepared the TCR beta libraries by applying iRepertoire HTBI primers and Arm-PCR of CDR3 regions. TCRdb itself ran the multiplex PCR reads through MiXCR, one entry per CDR3 protein. This table holds approximately 470,000 distinct CDR3 sequences, roughly 15% found once. In this sample, this clonotype turned up many times. Its antigen remains unidentified. CDR3 length: 13 amino acids. CDR1 and CDR2 from the germline V gene are SGHTA and FQGTGA. Trimming took off 5 bases at V and 2 bases at J, with 9 bases between the two ends. The data also belong to a second study, concerning T cells in Graves' hyperthyroidism and ophthalmopathy. That source adds: Investigators excluded patients with uncontrolled infection, other autoimmune disease, pregnancy or lactation.

This receptor was identified in a man aged 40-55 years with Graves disease. The sequencing here drew on peripheral blood mononuclear cells (PBMCs), taken at new diagnosis, from a patient treated with antithyroid drugs. The chain recombines TRBV7-3 with TRBJ1-2, with D possibly matching TRBD1 (6 bases). CDR3 sequence reads: CASSPGTNYGYTF. CDR3 bases: TGTGCCAGCAGCCCCGGGACAAACTATGGCTACACCTTC.